This T cell receptor beta chain comes out of a study of blood T cells in healthy people across ages. Study-level points and caveats: When set beside aged donors, long-lived donors presented more naive CD4+ cells and higher diversity.

The table lists this clonotype with a few counts. No antigen is known for it. V lost 5 bases, J lost 4 bases, and 20 bases lay in between. Germline CDR1 reads SEHNR; CDR2 reads FQNEAQ (reference sequence). The CDR3 totals 16 residues. Through a sample-barcoded 5' primer and a J-beta primer mix, a second PCR was run for about 6 to 12 cycles. TCRdb recomputed calls from the 5' RACE reads with MiXCR, one row per CDR3 protein. The repertoire includes under 2 million distinct CDR3 sequences, roughly 30% of them detected once, and 10% to 12% sits in the top ten. This receptor was obtained from a woman under 40 in good health. V usage is TRBV7-9 and J usage is TRBJ2-5, with a possible D match to TRBD2 (5 bases). Sequenced input: blood. CDR3 nucleotide sequence: TGTGCCAGCAGCCCCGGGATAGTGAGGCAGCGAGAGACCCAGTACTTC. It is translated as CASSPGIVRQRETQYF.